This entry lists 13 T cell receptor beta chains sequenced from one sample in a study of blood T cell repertoires in COVID-19. TCRdb keeps only in-frame clones here, not all; method: immunoSEQ multiplex PCR. Of about 350,000 clones listed, more than 75% are singletons. Sequences were obtained from peripheral blood. The source of these receptors is a young woman who had recovered from COVID-19.

This chain connects TRBV6-6 to TRBJ1-5, with a tentative D call TRBD1 (5 bases). V gave up 0 bases and J gave up 7 bases, with 7 bases separating them. CDR1 and CDR2 (germline): MNHNY, SVGAGI (reference sequence). There are 13 residues in the CDR3. CDR3 nucleotide sequence: TGTGCCAGCAGTTACTCACAGGAGCAGCCCCAGCATTTT. The encoded protein is CASSYSQEQPQHF.

This chain uses TRBV7-9 with TRBJ2-3; TRBD1 agrees at 9 bases. Germline V gene sequence: CDR1 SEHNR, CDR2 FQNEAQ (reference sequence). This CDR3 contains 16 residues. Losses at the gene ends were 4 bases for V and 4 bases for J; bases not matched to a gene: 9. CDR3 in amino acids: CASSWDRDESADTQYF. The CDR3 DNA is TGTGCCAGCAGCTGGGACAGGGATGAAAGCGCAGATACGCAGTATTTT.

This rearrangement joins TRBV24-1 to TRBJ2-7, with 12 bases fitting TRBD1. Trimming at V came to 4 bases and at J to 5 bases, leaving 8 bases not matched to a gene. The CDR3 is 16 residues long. Germline CDR1 is KGHDR and CDR2 is SFDVKD. In DNA form, the CDR3 reads TGTGCCACCAGTGACTGTCTCGGGACAGGGGGCCACGAGCAGTACGTC. This sequence encodes CATSDCLGTGGHEQYV.

V usage is TRBV7-2 and J usage is TRBJ2-5, with TRBD2 matching 8 bases. Germline trimming cut 5 bases from V and 7 bases from J; bases unmatched to any gene: 12. Germline V gene data show CDR1 as SGHTA and CDR2 as FQGNSA. The CDR3 loop spans 15 amino acids. CDR3 region: CASSRTGGSYGTQYF. CDR3 bases: TGTGCCAGCAGCCGTACGGGAGGGTCTTATGGGACCCAGTACTTC.

This chain links TRBV19 with TRBJ2-1; 9 nucleotides match TRBD2. The V gene's germline CDR1 is LNHDA and CDR2 SQIVND (reference sequence). The CDR3 loop spans 13 amino acids. V shed 5 bases and J 10 bases; nucleotides not matched to a gene: 6. This CDR3 reads CASSLGLATEQFF. As DNA, the CDR3 is TGTGCCAGTAGTTTAGGACTAGCGACCGAGCAGTTCTTC. The entire variable domain, with the rest obtained from reference TRBV19 and TRBJ2-1, is as follows: DGGITQSPKYLFRKEGQNVTLSCEQNLNHDAMYWYRQDPGQGLRLIYYSQIVNDFQKGDIAEGYSVSREKKESFPLTVTSAQKNPTAFYLCASSLGLATEQFFGPGTRLTVL.

The chain couples TRBV5-4 to TRBJ2-1; the match to TRBD2 covers 7 bases. The CDR3 has 14 residues. CDR1 and CDR2 (germline): SGHNT, YYREEE (reference sequence). V lost 0 bases to trimming and J lost 4 bases; unmatched junction nucleotides: 1. The CDR3 loop reads CASSLGGGYNEQFF. The DNA of the CDR3 is TGTGCCAGCAGCTTGGGCGGGGGATACAATGAGCAGTTCTTC.

This chain joins TRBV29-1 and TRBJ2-1; 8 positions match TRBD2. Germline V gene lookup returns CDR1 SQVTM and CDR2 ANQGSEA. CDR3 length: 16 residues. J lost 5 bases, V lost 3 bases, and 12 bases had no gene match. The CDR3 reads CSVDEGVAGFNNEQFF. The CDR3 nucleotides read TGCAGCGTTGACGAGGGGGTAGCGGGATTTAACAATGAGCAGTTCTTC.

The rearrangement links TRBV6-5 to TRBJ1-2; D gene ambiguous. CDR3 length equals 13 residues. Germline V gives CDR1 MNHEY, CDR2 SVGAGI. The V end was cut by 7 bases, the J end by 3 bases, with 12 bases between. CDR3 coding DNA: TGTGCCAGCACTTTGGGAGAGTACTATGGCTACACCTTC. Residues: CASTLGEYYGYTF.

The chain recombines TRBV5-1 with TRBJ2-5; D is unclear. Germline lookup yields CDR1 SGHRS and CDR2 YFSETQ. The CDR3 loop spans 13 amino acids. V dropped 0 bases and J dropped 5 bases, with 8 bases sitting between them. The CDR3 coding sequence is TGCGCCAGCAGCTTGGAGCGCCCGGAGACCCAGTACTTC. This translates into CASSLERPETQYF.

This clone occurred once. The CDR3 is CASSLAHGLSDEEGYTF. DNA for the CDR3: TGTGCCAGCAGCTTAGCCCACGGACTGTCGGACGAAGAGGGCTACACCTTC. This chain uses TRBV7-9 with TRBJ1-2; D gene ambiguous. This CDR3 region has 17 residues. Germline V lookup: CDR1 SEHNR, CDR2 FQNEAQ (reference sequence). The V gene lost 0 bases and the J gene lost 8 bases, with 22 bases spanning the gap.

This chain uses TRBV6-2 or TRBV6-3 with TRBJ2-7; the D is unclear. The CDR3 contains 14 residues. Trimming took 6 bases from V and 3 from J, leaving 15 bases between them. CDR1 is MNHEY, CDR2 SVGEGT, per germline. The CDR3 sequence: CASSRDSGSYEQYV. The CDR3 DNA follows: TGTGCCAGCAGCCGCGACTCCGGAAGCTACGAGCAGTACGTC.

The rearrangement uses TRBV3-1 (or the pseudogene TRBV3-2) and TRBJ2-1; TRBD2 might be the D (6 bases). V was cut by 2 bases and J by 11 bases, with 13 bases left in between. Germline V gives CDR1 LGHDT, CDR2 YNNKEL (reference sequence). This CDR3 has 13 amino acids. The CDR3 spells CASSQQAGSKQFF. The CDR3 DNA sequence: TGTGCCAGCAGCCAACAAGCGGGTAGTAAGCAGTTCTTC.

V gene TRBV7-2 combines with J gene TRBJ2-3; TRBD2 matches at 9 bases. The V and J ends lost 5 bases and 4 bases, in that order; junction bases with no gene match: 7. Germline-derived CDR1 and CDR2 are SGHTA and FQGNSA. This CDR3 has 15 amino acids. DNA of the CDR3: TGTGCCAGCAGCCTTAGCGGGAGTCCCGCAGATACGCAGTATTTT. It codes for CASSLSGSPADTQYF.